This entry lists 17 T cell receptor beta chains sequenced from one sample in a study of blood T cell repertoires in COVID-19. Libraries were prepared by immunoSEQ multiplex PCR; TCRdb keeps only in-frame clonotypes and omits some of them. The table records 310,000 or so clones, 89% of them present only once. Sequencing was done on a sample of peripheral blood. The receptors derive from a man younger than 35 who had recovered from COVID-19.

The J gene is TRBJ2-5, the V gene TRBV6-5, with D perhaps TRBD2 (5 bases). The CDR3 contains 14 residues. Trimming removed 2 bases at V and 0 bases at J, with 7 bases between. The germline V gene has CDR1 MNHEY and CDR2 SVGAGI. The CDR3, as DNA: TGTGCCAGCAGTTACGAGCGGTACCAAGAGACCCAGTACTTC. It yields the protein CASSYERYQETQYF.

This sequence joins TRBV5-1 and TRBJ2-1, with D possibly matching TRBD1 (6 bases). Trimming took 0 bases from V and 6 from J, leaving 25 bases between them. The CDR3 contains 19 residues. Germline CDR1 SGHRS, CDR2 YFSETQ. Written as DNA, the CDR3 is TGCGCCAGCAGCTTGGCCTTGGACGTCTCACTAGGGACAACCAATGAGCAGTTCTTC. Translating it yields CASSLALDVSLGTTNEQFF.

This CDR3 reads CASSEWGGNEQFF. In DNA form, the CDR3 reads TGTGCCAGCAGTGAATGGGGGGGCAATGAGCAGTTCTTC. J is TRBJ2-1 and V is TRBV25-1, with 7 bases aligning to TRBD2. CDR1 is MGHDK and CDR2 is SYGVNS in the germline V gene. The V segment lost 1 base and the J segment 6 bases; nucleotides outside the gene matches: 0. The CDR3 length is 13 residues.

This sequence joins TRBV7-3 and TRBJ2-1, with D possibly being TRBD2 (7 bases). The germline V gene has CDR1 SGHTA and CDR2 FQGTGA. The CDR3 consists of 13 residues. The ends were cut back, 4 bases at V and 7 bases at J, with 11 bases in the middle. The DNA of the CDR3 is TGTGCCAGCAGCTCGGGGGGCTGGAATGAGCAGTTCTTC. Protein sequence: CASSSGGWNEQFF.

The CDR3 DNA reads as TGTGCCAGCAGGGCTCCCGGGACACCGAACTCCTACGAGCAGTACTTC. It translates to CASRAPGTPNSYEQYF. The chain employs TRBV2 and TRBJ2-7; TRBD1 is a possible D gene (6 bases). The CDR3 has 16 residues. Trimming took off 6 bases at V and 0 bases at J, with 18 bases between the two ends. Germline CDR1 reads SNHLY; CDR2 reads FYNNEI.

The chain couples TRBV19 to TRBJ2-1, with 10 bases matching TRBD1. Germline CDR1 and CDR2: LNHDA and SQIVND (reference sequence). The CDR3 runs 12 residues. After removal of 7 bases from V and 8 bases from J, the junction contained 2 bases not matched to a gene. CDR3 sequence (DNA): TGTGCCAGTAAGGGACAGGGGTATGAGCAGTTCTTC. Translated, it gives CASKGQGYEQFF. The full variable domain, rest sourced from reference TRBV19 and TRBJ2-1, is DGGITQSPKYLFRKEGQNVTLSCEQNLNHDAMYWYRQDPGQGLRLIYYSQIVNDFQKGDIAEGYSVSREKKESFPLTVTSAQKNPTAFYLCASKGQGYEQFFGPGTRLTVL.

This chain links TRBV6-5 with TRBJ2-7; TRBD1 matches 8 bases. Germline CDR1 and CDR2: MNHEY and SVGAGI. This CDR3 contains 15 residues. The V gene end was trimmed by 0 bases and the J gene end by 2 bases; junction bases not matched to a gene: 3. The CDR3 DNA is TGTGCCAGCAGTTACTCCGACAGGGGAACCTACGAGCAGTACTTC. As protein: CASSYSDRGTYEQYF.

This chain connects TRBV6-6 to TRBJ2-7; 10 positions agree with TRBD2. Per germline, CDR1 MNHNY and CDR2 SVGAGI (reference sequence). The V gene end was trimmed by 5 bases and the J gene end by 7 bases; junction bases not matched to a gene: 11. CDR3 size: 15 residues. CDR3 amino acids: CASSQLAGTSLEQYF. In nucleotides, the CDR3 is TGTGCCAGCAGTCAACTAGCGGGGACTAGTCTGGAGCAGTACTTC.

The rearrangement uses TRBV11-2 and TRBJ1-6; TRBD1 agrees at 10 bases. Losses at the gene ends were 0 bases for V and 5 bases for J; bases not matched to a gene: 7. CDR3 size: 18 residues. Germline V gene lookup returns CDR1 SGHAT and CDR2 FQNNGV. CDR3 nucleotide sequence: TGTGCCAGCAGCTTAGACCCTTACGGGACAGGGGATAATTCACCCCTCCACTTT. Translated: CASSLDPYGTGDNSPLHF.

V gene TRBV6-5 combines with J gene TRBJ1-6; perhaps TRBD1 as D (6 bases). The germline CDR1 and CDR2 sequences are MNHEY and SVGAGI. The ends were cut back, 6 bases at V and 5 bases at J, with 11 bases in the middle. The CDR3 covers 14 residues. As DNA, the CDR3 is TGTGCCAGCAGGCGGACAGCAGATAATTCACCCCTCCACTTT. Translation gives CASRRTADNSPLHF.

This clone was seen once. The CDR3 reads CASSQGAPGPGGYTF. The CDR3 DNA reads as TGCGCCAGCAGCCAAGGGGCACCGGGCCCAGGGGGCTACACCTTC. The V gene is TRBV4-1, the J gene TRBJ1-2; weak D call: TRBD1 (5 bases). Trimming cost V 1 base and J 8 bases, with 17 bases left between them. The CDR3 contains 15 residues. Germline V gene lookup returns CDR1 MGHRA and CDR2 YSYEKL.

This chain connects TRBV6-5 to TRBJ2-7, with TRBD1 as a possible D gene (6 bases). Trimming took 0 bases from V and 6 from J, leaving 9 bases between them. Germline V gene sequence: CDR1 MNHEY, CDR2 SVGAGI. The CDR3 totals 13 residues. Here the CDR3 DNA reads TGTGCCAGCAGTTACTCGATAGGGGGCGAGCAGTACTTC. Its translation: CASSYSIGGEQYF.

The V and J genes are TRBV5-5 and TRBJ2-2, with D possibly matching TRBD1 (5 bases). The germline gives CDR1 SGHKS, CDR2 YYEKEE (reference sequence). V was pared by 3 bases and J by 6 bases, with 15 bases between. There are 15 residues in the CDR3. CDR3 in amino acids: CASSSYQGNSGELFF. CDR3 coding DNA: TGTGCCAGCAGCTCGTATCAGGGAAACTCCGGGGAGCTGTTTTTT.

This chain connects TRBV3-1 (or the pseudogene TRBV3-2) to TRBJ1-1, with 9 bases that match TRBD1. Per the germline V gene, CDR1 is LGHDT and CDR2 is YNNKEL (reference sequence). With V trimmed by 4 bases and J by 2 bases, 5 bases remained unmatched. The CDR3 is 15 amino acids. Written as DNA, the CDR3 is TGTGCCAGCAGCCGCAACAGGGGGCTAAACACTGAAGCTTTCTTT. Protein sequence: CASSRNRGLNTEAFF.

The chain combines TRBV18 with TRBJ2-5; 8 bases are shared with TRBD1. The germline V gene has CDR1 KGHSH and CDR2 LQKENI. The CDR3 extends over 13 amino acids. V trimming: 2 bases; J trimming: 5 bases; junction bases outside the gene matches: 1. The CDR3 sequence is CASSPRTGETQYF. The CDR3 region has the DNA TGTGCCAGCTCACCAAGGACAGGGGAGACCCAGTACTTC.

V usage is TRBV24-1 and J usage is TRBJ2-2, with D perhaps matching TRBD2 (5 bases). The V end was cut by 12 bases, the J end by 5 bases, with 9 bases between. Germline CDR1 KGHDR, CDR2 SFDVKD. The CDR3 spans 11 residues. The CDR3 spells CAGRMTGELFF. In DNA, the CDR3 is TGTGCCGGGAGAATGACCGGGGAGCTGTTTTTT.

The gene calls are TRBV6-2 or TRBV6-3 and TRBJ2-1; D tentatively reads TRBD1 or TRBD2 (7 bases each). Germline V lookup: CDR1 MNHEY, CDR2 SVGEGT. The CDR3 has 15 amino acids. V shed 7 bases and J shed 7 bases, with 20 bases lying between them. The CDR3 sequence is CASTPGGGYGNEQFF. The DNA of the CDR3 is TGTGCCAGCACCCCAGGGGGGGGGTATGGTAATGAGCAGTTCTTC.